Below, 15 T cell receptor beta chains from the same sample are listed, as sequenced in a study of blood T cell repertoires in COVID-19. The method was immunoSEQ multiplex PCR; TCRdb's version includes in-frame clones alone and lacks a portion of them. Here the sample spans roughly 100,000 clones, 71% being singletons. Sample: peripheral blood. The receptors were gathered from a human donor with acute or convalescent COVID-19. The donor label of this sample is uncertain.

The chain couples TRBV10-3 to TRBJ1-1, with 8 bases fitting TRBD1. Germline V gene data show CDR1 as ENHRY and CDR2 as SYGVKD. The CDR3 extends over 14 amino acids. The J segment lost 5 bases and the V segment lost 6 bases, leaving 8 bases of the junction unmatched. The CDR3 region is CAIRGQGRKTEAFF. The DNA of the CDR3 is TGTGCCATCAGAGGACAGGGACGGAAAACTGAAGCTTTCTTT.

The table lists this clone with a few counts. The CDR3 coding sequence is TGTGCCAGCAGCTTAGACGTTTTGTCTTTGGGACTAGCCGGATTTGGGCAGTTCTTC. As protein: CASSLDVLSLGLAGFGQFF. The chain carries TRBV7-8 and TRBJ2-1; 9 bases match TRBD2. V lost 1 base, J lost 12 bases, and 22 bases stayed unmatched. CDR1 and CDR2 from the germline V gene are SGHVS and FQNEAQ. This CDR3 has 19 residues.

DNA for the CDR3: TGCGCCAGCAGCCAATTCCCGGGACTAGCCCTACTAGAACAGTTCTTC. Translation gives CASSQFPGLALLEQFF. V usage is TRBV4-1 and J usage is TRBJ2-1; 9 bases fit TRBD2. CDR3 length: 16 amino acids. Losses at the gene ends were 2 bases for V and 13 bases for J; bases not matched to a gene: 15. In germline, CDR1 is MGHRA, CDR2 YSYEKL.

This chain uses TRBV30 with TRBJ1-6, with 7 bases fitting TRBD1. With 6 bases clipped from V and 8 bases from J, the junction kept 10 bases outside the gene matches. The CDR3 is 14 amino acids. Per the germline V gene, CDR1 is GTSNPN and CDR2 is SVGIG (reference sequence). CDR3 bases: TGTGCCTGTGACCCCGGGACAGATTATTCACCCCTCCACTTT. Protein: CACDPGTDYSPLHF.

The chain carries TRBV5-4 and TRBJ2-3; 9 bases are a match to TRBD2. Trimming removed 5 bases from V and 2 bases from J; junction bases left unmatched: 9. The CDR3 covers 16 residues. Looked up from germline, CDR1 is SGHNT and CDR2 is YYREEE (reference sequence). The CDR3 spells CASRARGGGDTDTQYF. The CDR3 DNA reads as TGTGCCAGCAGGGCGAGGGGCGGGGGGGACACAGATACGCAGTATTTT.

This rearrangement joins TRBV3-1 (or the pseudogene TRBV3-2) to TRBJ1-1; TRBD1 might be the D (6 bases). CDR3 size: 15 residues. Germline V CDR1 and CDR2: LGHDT, YNNKEL (reference sequence). The germline V and J ends were trimmed by 0 bases and 5 bases, with 13 bases remaining between them. The CDR3 region is CASSQDEGVGTEAFF. The CDR3 nucleotides are TGTGCCAGCAGCCAAGATGAGGGGGTGGGGACTGAAGCTTTCTTT.

As regards this clone: This sample includes further DNA sequences coding for the same CDR3. The chain joins TRBV2 to TRBJ2-1; D gene ambiguous. V lost 6 bases and J lost 7, with 7 bases in between. The CDR3 runs to 11 residues. The V gene's germline CDR1 is SNHLY and CDR2 FYNNEI. This chain's CDR3 is CASRAGNEQFF. The CDR3 DNA follows: TGTGCCAGCAGAGCCGGTAATGAGCAGTTCTTC.

This chain uses TRBV4-1 with TRBJ1-4, with D hard to call. The CDR3 spans 13 residues. Germline loops: CDR1 MGHRA, CDR2 YSYEKL. Trimming stripped 3 bases from V and 7 bases from J, with 9 bases between. The chain's CDR3 is CASSQVPGEKLFF. Here the CDR3 DNA reads TGCGCCAGCAGCCAGGTACCGGGTGAAAAACTGTTTTTT.

The V and J genes are TRBV30 and TRBJ1-1; possible D gene TRBD1, 6 bases. The germline V gene encodes CDR1 GTSNPN and CDR2 SVGIG (reference sequence). The ends were cut back, 3 bases at V and 1 base at J, with 12 bases in the middle. The CDR3 spans 14 residues. CDR3 loop: CAWRGGRQNTEAFF. DNA for the CDR3: TGTGCCTGGAGAGGGGGACGGCAGAACACTGAAGCTTTCTTT.

This chain joins TRBV5-1 and TRBJ2-1; 9 nucleotides align to TRBD2. The CDR3 is 13 residues long. Germline CDR1 is SGHRS and CDR2 is YFSETQ. The J segment lost 9 bases and the V segment lost 4 bases, leaving 5 bases of the junction unmatched. The CDR3 protein is CASSNSGGAEQFF. CDR3 DNA sequence: TGCGCCAGCAGCAATAGCGGGGGTGCTGAGCAGTTCTTC.

The rearrangement uses TRBV3-1 (or the pseudogene TRBV3-2) and TRBJ1-2; a possible D gene is TRBD1 (5 bases). The CDR3 extends over 12 amino acids. Germline CDR1 reads LGHDT; CDR2 reads YNNKEL (reference sequence). The V gene lost 4 bases and the J gene lost 10 bases, with 13 bases spanning the gap. In nucleotides, the CDR3 is TGTGCCAGCAGCCTCCGACAGTATCCCTACACCTTC. Translating gives CASSLRQYPYTF.

The genes are TRBV27 and TRBJ1-2; 7 bases fit TRBD1. J lost 1 base, V lost 5 bases, and 4 bases had no gene match. Germline assignment: CDR1 MNHEY and CDR2 SMNVEV (reference sequence). The CDR3 runs 14 residues. The CDR3: CASSPGQVNYGYTF. The CDR3 nucleotides read TGTGCCAGCAGTCCAGGACAGGTTAACTATGGCTACACCTTC.

V usage is TRBV18 and J usage is TRBJ1-1; D is unresolved. Germline V gene sequence: CDR1 KGHSH, CDR2 LQKENI. Trimming cost V 3 bases and J 1 base, with 15 bases left between them. The CDR3 extends over 16 amino acids. CDR3 coding DNA: TGTGCCAGCTCACCCGAATTAGGGAGAAAGAACACTGAAGCTTTCTTT. Encoded protein: CASSPELGRKNTEAFF.

This sequence joins TRBV30 and TRBJ2-7, with 8 bases matching TRBD1. The CDR3 covers 13 residues. Germline V gives CDR1 GTSNPN, CDR2 SVGIG (reference sequence). J gave up 2 bases and V 8 bases, and 8 bases lay outside the gene matches. The CDR3 sequence is CAGAWTGPYEQYF. Here the CDR3 DNA reads TGTGCCGGGGCTTGGACAGGGCCCTACGAGCAGTACTTC.

In its sample, this clone was seen a few times. This chain joins TRBV4-1 and TRBJ2-1; 12 bases line up with TRBD2. CDR3 length equals 14 residues. Germline V lookup: CDR1 MGHRA, CDR2 YSYEKL. V gave up 5 bases and J gave up 5 bases; unmatched junction bases: 1. CDR3 residues: CASSGLAGNNEQFF. The DNA for the CDR3 is TGCGCCAGCAGCGGACTAGCGGGGAACAATGAGCAGTTCTTC.